Included here is one T cell receptor beta chain sequence, with context. As yet, its antigen is unknown. Indicated treatment: over 15 received Ad26.COV2.S at low or high dose, single or two shots; 5 received placebo; per-sample allocation not given. Sampling happened 63 days after the first vaccine or placebo injection. V was shortened by 7 bases and J by 5 bases, with 7 bases between the two germline ends. CDR1 and CDR2 from the germline V gene are SGHDT and YYEEEE. This CDR3 contains 11 residues. This sample was taken from a study of Ad26.COV2.S vaccination and SARS-CoV-2 variants. Overall study: Within the COV1001 Ad26.COV2.S trial arm, the donor was enrolled. Ad26.COV2.S given intramuscularly, once or twice 56 days apart. Study-wide findings and caveats: Quantification of TCR breadth and depth may have yielded underestimates of total T cell responses.

This table comes from immunoSEQ multiplex PCR, and its TCRdb copy is limited to in-frame clones, with some not included. The sample consists of under 400,000 clones, around 90% of them appearing once. V usage is TRBV5-6 and J usage is TRBJ2-4, with D unclear. This clonotype originated in a person aged 18-65 years who received the Ad26.COV2.S COVID-19 vaccine or a placebo. This specimen consisted of peripheral blood, obtained in a trial of Ad26.COV2.S vaccine versus placebo. CDR3 in DNA: TGTGCCAGCGTAAAAGAAAACATTCAGTACTTC. It yields the protein CASVKENIQYF.